These T cell receptor beta chains were read from a single sample in a study of cytomegalovirus exposure and HLA in healthy donors. Generated by immunoSEQ multiplex PCR, the TCRdb table keeps only in-frame clones and is missing some. The data contain 180,000 or so clones, around four fifths of them singletons. The material sequenced was PBMCs. The receptor source for this set is a woman in her thirties in good health and CMV-seronegative. The conserved cysteine and the conserved F or W are not part of the CDR3 here.

j_call | v_call | cdr3_aa
TRBJ2-7 | TRBV27 | ASSLGTPSEQY
TRBJ2-1 | TRBV7-6 | ASSEVGGWASQTGNEQF
TRBJ2-5 | TRBV2 | ASSLTGGQETQY
TRBJ2-7 | TRBV7-2 | ASSLGDSGYEQY
TRBJ2-4 | TRBV2 | ASSHLRLSKDLNIQY
TRBJ1-2 | TRBV10-3 | AISESRTGGFGYT
TRBJ2-5 | TRBV5-4 | ASSLGGGAGGLETQY
TRBJ1-1 | TRBV5-1 | ASSSPNRGGNTEAF
TRBJ1-1 | TRBV5-1 | ASTPTGSTEAF
TRBJ2-5 | TRBV18 | ASSPGTSGEETQY
TRBJ2-3 | TRBV18 | ASSPRTGGGADTQY
TRBJ2-1 | TRBV6-1 | ASSVFLAPNYNEQF
TRBJ2-1 | TRBV27 | ASSLYNEQF
TRBJ1-4 | TRBV10-3 | AISEGQQTANEKLF
TRBJ2-5 | TRBV10-1 | ASTGLAGGRETQY
TRBJ2-1 | TRBV5-1 | ASRSSGGQLYNEQF
TRBJ1-1 | TRBV4-3 | ASSQGFQMNTEAF
TRBJ2-1 | TRBV7-3 | ASSLTPTGAGGPSSYNEQF